This T cell receptor (beta chain) was identified during a study of OX40 agonist ivuxolimab in advanced cancers. About the research overall: Patients took ivuxolimab, an agonistic anti-OX40 (CD134) antibody. Patients enrolled in dose escalation were diagnosed with hepatocellular carcinoma, melanoma, renal cell or head and neck cancer.

Assay: immunoSEQ multiplex PCR; the TCRdb copy retains only in-frame clones and omits some. Of about 61,000 clones in the sample, 85% to 90% were seen once. The ends were cut back, 1 base at V and 0 bases at J, with 13 bases in the middle. Per germline, CDR1 SGHRS and CDR2 YFSETQ. The CDR3 spans 16 residues. The starting material was CD4+ or CD8+ T cells sorted from blood, obtained in a trial of the OX40 agonist ivuxolimab. The V call is TRBV5-1, the J call TRBJ2-5; weak D call: TRBD2 (6 bases). This clonotype originated in an adult with an advanced solid tumor such as melanoma, head and neck, liver or kidney cancer. CDR3 bases: TGCGCCAGCAGCTTGCAAGGGGCGGGAAACCAAGAGACCCAGTACTTC. Translation: CASSLQGAGNQETQYF.